Below, 27 T cell receptor beta chains from the same sample are listed, as sequenced in a study of T cell changes during pregnancy in multiple sclerosis (dated by TCRdb to about 2019). The library was prepared using the immunoSEQ multiplex PCR assay. TCRdb obtained this table from immuneACCESS and retained in-frame rearrangements with V and J assigned. These tables miss some clones; where compared with another copy, unresolved V genes account for less than half of the shortfall, and the remainder is unexplained. Present in this sample are around 38,000 clones, under 95% of which were seen just once. Roughly 5% of the sample is in the top ten clones. The sample here was CD8+ T cells from peripheral blood mononuclear cells, taken in the third trimester of pregnancy. Source of these receptors: a female donor with multiple sclerosis, enrolled in a pregnancy study.

The rearrangement joins TRBV7-9 to TRBJ2-2, with 13 bases fitting TRBD2. CDR1 is SEHNR, CDR2 FQNEAQ, per germline (reference sequence). The CDR3 runs 18 residues. After removal of 5 bases from V and 5 bases from J, the junction contained 11 bases not matched to a gene. In DNA form, the CDR3 reads TGTGCCAGCAGCCTAACCCGTCCGGGACTAGCGGGAACCGGGGAGCTGTTTTTT. This sequence encodes CASSLTRPGLAGTGELFF.

The CDR3 spells CASSLGRSHRPYEQYF. DNA of the CDR3: TGTGCCAGCAGCTTAGGCCGTAGCCATAGGCCCTACGAGCAGTACTTC. The chain employs TRBV13 and TRBJ2-5; D remains ambiguous. The assigned J gene may be wrong: the sequence end matches TRBJ2-7 better. CDR1 is PRHDT and CDR2 is FYEKMQ in the germline V gene (reference sequence). The CDR3 runs to 16 residues.

The rearrangement uses TRBV9 and TRBJ2-7; TRBD1 aligns across 8 bases. The CDR3 contains 15 residues. The V segment lost 0 bases and the J segment 7 bases; nucleotides outside the gene matches: 9. Germline CDR1 SGDLS, CDR2 YYNGEE. The CDR3 DNA is TGTGCCAGCAGCGTAGGACAGGGGCCCTCTCGGGAGCAGTACTTC. Amino acid sequence: CASSVGQGPSREQYF.

The rearrangement uses TRBV5-6 and TRBJ2-1; TRBD1 matches 7 bases. Germline values: CDR1 SGHDT, CDR2 YYEEEE. The V gene end was trimmed by 4 bases and the J gene end by 8 bases; junction bases not matched to a gene: 12. This CDR3 is built from 15 residues. The CDR3 coding sequence is TGTGCCAGCAGCCCGGGACAGTTTATACCGGATGAGCAGTTCTTC. This translates into CASSPGQFIPDEQFF. Based on the CDR3 plus reference TRBV5-6 and TRBJ2-1, the full variable domain is DAGVTQSPTHLIKTRGQQVTLRCSPKSGHDTVSWYQQALGQGPQFIFQYYEEEERQRGNFPDRFSGHQFPNYSSELNVNALLLGDSALYLCASSPGQFIPDEQFFGPGTRLTVL.

This chain links TRBV9 with TRBJ1-2, with TRBD1 matching 8 bases. The length of the CDR3 is 15 residues. The germline gives CDR1 SGDLS, CDR2 YYNGEE. The J segment lost 4 bases and the V segment lost 0 bases, leaving 5 bases of the junction unmatched. The chain's CDR3 is CASSVGDRGTYGYTF. CDR3 in DNA: TGTGCCAGCAGCGTAGGAGACAGGGGCACCTATGGCTACACCTTC. Based on the CDR3 plus reference TRBV9 and TRBJ1-2, the full variable domain is DSGVTQTPKHLITATGQRVTLRCSPRSGDLSVYWYQQSLDQGLQFLIQYYNGEERAKGNILERFSAQQFPDLHSELNLSSLELGDSALYFCASSVGDRGTYGYTFGSGTRLTVV.

The chain employs TRBV7-6 and TRBJ2-5, with D possibly TRBD1 on 6 matching bases. This CDR3 is 20 amino acids long. Trimming removed 7 bases at V and 1 base at J, with 31 bases between. In germline, CDR1 is SGHVS, CDR2 FNYEAQ. The CDR3 protein is CASIQLQGEDPSEPQETQYF. The CDR3 nucleotides read TGTGCCAGCATCCAACTACAGGGAGAGGATCCTTCTGAGCCCCAAGAGACCCAGTACTTC.

The chain couples TRBV5-6 to TRBJ2-1; 12 bases agree with TRBD2. Trimming at V came to 6 bases and at J to 6 bases, leaving 4 bases not matched to a gene. The CDR3 is 14 residues long. Germline V gene data show CDR1 as SGHDT and CDR2 as YYEEEE. The CDR3 bases are TGTGCCAGCACCGGACTAGCGGGAATCAATGAGCAGTTCTTC. It translates to CASTGLAGINEQFF.

The V gene is TRBV6-1, the J gene TRBJ2-7, with 7 bases aligning to TRBD1. Germline CDR1 MNHNS, CDR2 SASEGT. The CDR3 runs 14 residues. V lost 3 bases to trimming and J lost 0 bases; unmatched junction nucleotides: 2. CDR3 amino acids: CASSDGTVSYEQYF. CDR3 sequence (DNA): TGTGCCAGCAGTGACGGGACAGTCTCCTACGAGCAGTACTTC.

The chain links TRBV9 to TRBJ1-1; 7 nucleotides align to TRBD1. Germline V gene sequence: CDR1 SGDLS, CDR2 YYNGEE. The CDR3 length is 14 residues. The V segment lost 6 bases and the J segment 1 base; nucleotides outside the gene matches: 6. Written as DNA, the CDR3 is TGTGCCAGCAACCTACAGGGGCAGAACACTGAAGCTTTCTTT. Protein: CASNLQGQNTEAFF.

This chain uses TRBV5-6 with TRBJ2-7, with a possible D match to TRBD1 (5 bases). The V gene's germline CDR1 is SGHDT and CDR2 YYEEEE. Trimming removed 2 bases at V and 5 bases at J, with 14 bases between. The CDR3 consists of 14 residues. The CDR3 nucleotides read TGTGCCAGCAGCTTTTCCGTAGGCAGGGACGAGCAGTACTTC. Translation gives CASSFSVGRDEQYF.

The chain joins TRBV5-1 to TRBJ2-7; 8 bases align to TRBD1. The V segment lost 4 bases and the J segment 5 bases; nucleotides outside the gene matches: 5. The CDR3 is 13 amino acids. The germline gives CDR1 SGHRS, CDR2 YFSETQ. CDR3 protein: CASSEQGEDEQYF. As DNA, the CDR3 is TGCGCCAGCAGCGAACAGGGGGAGGACGAGCAGTACTTC.

This chain connects TRBV7-2 to TRBJ2-7, with 8 bases fitting TRBD1. There are 14 residues in the CDR3. Germline V lookup: CDR1 SGHTA, CDR2 FQGNSA. V dropped 6 bases and J dropped 5; count of bases not matched to a gene: 9. CDR3 in amino acids: CASSPGQEGNEQYF. DNA of the CDR3: TGTGCCAGCAGTCCGGGACAGGAGGGAAACGAGCAGTACTTC.

The chain uses TRBV7-2 and TRBJ2-7, with no clear D. The V gene's germline CDR1 is SGHTA and CDR2 FQGNSA. The CDR3 is 15 amino acids. Trimming shortened V by 1 base and J by 1 base, and 11 bases separated the two germline ends. The CDR3 bases are TGTGCCAGCAGCTTAGGGGCAGCCGCTTCCTACGAGCAGTACTTC. This translates into CASSLGAAASYEQYF.

The V call is TRBV13, the J call TRBJ2-6; weak D call: TRBD2 (5 bases). V lost 4 bases, J lost 0 bases, and 13 bases lay in between. Per germline, CDR1 PRHDT and CDR2 FYEKMQ (reference sequence). This CDR3 region has 17 residues. The CDR3: CASSWRQHYSGANVLTF. In DNA form, the CDR3 reads TGTGCCAGCAGCTGGAGGCAGCACTACTCTGGGGCCAACGTCCTGACTTTC.

The genes are TRBV7-8 and TRBJ2-1, with D possibly TRBD2 on 5 matching bases. CDR3 size: 12 residues. Between the trimmed V and J ends, which lost 5 bases and 7 bases, there was a span of 9 bases. Germline loops: CDR1 SGHVS, CDR2 FQNEAQ. The CDR3 region is CASSLGINEQFF. The CDR3 DNA sequence: TGTGCCAGCAGCCTCGGGATTAATGAGCAGTTCTTC.

The table lists this clone with a count of one. The rearrangement uses TRBV27 and TRBJ1-2; 9 bases map to TRBD1. The V segment lost 4 bases and the J segment 2 bases; nucleotides outside the gene matches: 2. Germline values: CDR1 MNHEY, CDR2 SMNVEV (reference sequence). The CDR3 contains 14 residues. CDR3 region: CASSWTGENYGYTF. For the CDR3, the DNA is TGTGCCAGCAGTTGGACAGGGGAAAACTATGGCTACACCTTC.

Here the CDR3 DNA reads TGTGCCAGCAGCTCCGGGACAGAGCAAAGAGGAAACACCATATATTTT. Protein: CASSSGTEQRGNTIYF. The J gene is TRBJ1-3, the V gene TRBV27; TRBD1 matches at 7 bases. This CDR3 spans 16 amino acids. Per germline, CDR1 MNHEY and CDR2 SMNVEV (reference sequence). After removal of 6 bases from V and 4 bases from J, the junction contained 12 bases not matched to a gene.

This clone appeared a single time. This sequence joins TRBV11-2 and TRBJ1-5; 8 bases map to TRBD1. The length of the CDR3 is 16 residues. Germline CDR1 reads SGHAT; CDR2 reads FQNNGV. Trimming at V came to 5 bases and at J to 3 bases, leaving 9 bases not matched to a gene. The CDR3 DNA is TGTGCCAGCAGCGCATCCGACAGGGGCCCCAATCAGCCCCAGCATTTT. Protein sequence: CASSASDRGPNQPQHF.

The chain employs TRBV28 and TRBJ1-5; D gene ambiguous. Germline V gene sequence: CDR1 MDHEN, CDR2 SYDVKM. Trimming cost V 5 bases and J 8 bases, with 7 bases left between them. This CDR3 has 11 amino acids. The CDR3 spells CASSVREPQHF. CDR3 DNA sequence: TGTGCCAGCAGTGTCCGGGAGCCCCAGCATTTT.

The CDR3 spells CASSLSGRAEAEQFF. CDR3 DNA sequence: TGTGCCAGTAGTCTGAGCGGGAGGGCCGAGGCTGAGCAGTTCTTC. The chain is built from TRBV19 and TRBJ2-1; 10 nucleotides align to TRBD2. The length of the CDR3 is 15 residues. V shed 5 bases and J 9 bases; nucleotides not matched to a gene: 10. CDR1 is LNHDA, CDR2 SQIVND, per germline (reference sequence).

This clone was detected only a few times. This chain joins TRBV6-6 and TRBJ1-5; TRBD1 might be the D (6 bases). The CDR3 sequence is 16 residues long. V lost 2 bases, J lost 6 bases, and 17 bases lay in between. Germline CDR1 reads MNHNY; CDR2 reads SVGAGI (reference sequence). The CDR3 nucleotides read TGTGCCAGCAGTTACCCTAGTCAGGGGCCGGGTCAGCCCCAGCATTTT. Its protein product is CASSYPSQGPGQPQHF.

The rearrangement links TRBV2 to TRBJ2-5; 14 bases are a match to TRBD2. This CDR3 has 18 residues. Germline V gene lookup returns CDR1 SNHLY and CDR2 FYNNEI. Losses at the gene ends were 5 bases for V and 4 bases for J; bases not matched to a gene: 12. CDR3 in amino acids: CASSPWTSGRLDRETQYF. The DNA for the CDR3 is TGTGCCAGCAGTCCTTGGACTAGCGGGAGGCTCGACCGAGAGACCCAGTACTTC. The full variable domain, in which reference TRBV2 and TRBJ2-5 provide the parts outside the CDR3, is EPEVTQTPSHQVTQMGQEVILRCVPISNHLYFYWYRQILGQKVEFLVSFYNNEISEKSEIFDDQFSVERPDGSNFTLKIRSTKLEDSAMYFCASSPWTSGRLDRETQYFGPGTRLLVL.

V usage is TRBV13 and J usage is TRBJ2-1; 9 positions match TRBD2. Losses at the gene ends were 9 bases for V and 8 bases for J; bases not matched to a gene: 17. The germline gives CDR1 PRHDT, CDR2 FYEKMQ (reference sequence). The CDR3 covers 16 residues. The CDR3 here is CASTLELVAGVHEQFF. The CDR3 nucleotides read TGTGCCAGTACCCTCGAGTTGGTAGCGGGAGTCCATGAGCAGTTCTTC.

The chain uses TRBV5-4 and TRBJ2-7, with 8 bases that match TRBD1. Trimming took 4 bases from V and 4 from J; bases not matched to a gene: 7. There are 14 residues in the CDR3. CDR1 and CDR2 from the germline V gene are SGHNT and YYREEE (reference sequence). The CDR3 spells CASSVDRGGYEQYF. CDR3 bases: TGTGCCAGCAGCGTTGACAGGGGTGGTTACGAGCAGTACTTC.

The rearrangement joins TRBV19 to TRBJ2-3; possibly TRBD2 for D (5 bases). The ends were cut back, 3 bases at V and 3 bases at J, with 13 bases in the middle. This CDR3 has 15 amino acids. Germline CDR1 LNHDA, CDR2 SQIVND (reference sequence). CDR3 loop: CASSIEGVTTDTQYF. In DNA, the CDR3 is TGTGCCAGTAGTATTGAGGGAGTAACGACAGATACGCAGTATTTT.

The gene calls are TRBV4-3 and TRBJ2-5; D unclear. The J call may be incorrect, as the DNA end agrees better with TRBJ2-7. Germline CDR1 reads LGHNA; CDR2 reads YSLEER. This CDR3 is built from 16 residues. CDR3 residues: CASSPTWGSSSYEQYF. The CDR3 nucleotides read TGCGCCAGCAGCCCGACCTGGGGATCTAGCTCCTACGAGCAGTACTTC.

This clone turned up a few times. The rearrangement links TRBV9 to TRBJ1-1; 8 nucleotides line up with TRBD1. Trimming cost V 3 bases and J 1 base; bases outside gene matches: 5. The V gene's germline CDR1 is SGDLS and CDR2 YYNGEE. This CDR3 has 15 residues. This CDR3 is CASSDDRGPNTEAFF. The CDR3 nucleotides read TGTGCCAGCAGCGATGACAGGGGTCCGAACACTGAAGCTTTCTTT.